The rows below give T cell receptor beta chains drawn from one sample of a study of blood T cell repertoires in COVID-19. Produced via immunoSEQ multiplex PCR; TCRdb's table is partial and in-frame only. The data hold about 230,000 clones, with roughly 84% observed a single time. The sample taken for sequencing was peripheral blood. The receptor set was obtained from a man over 45 with active or convalescent COVID-19. The CDR3 runs from the conserved cysteine through the conserved F or W. D genes are given only for firm matches. The listing skips clone size in some rows; elsewhere it reads once, few, many or a size class.

v_call	d_call	clone_size	j_call	cdr3_aa	cdr3_nt
TRBV21-1	.	few	TRBJ2-2	CASPPGGTGELFF	TGTGCCAGCCCCCCGGGGGGGACCGGGGAGCTGTTTTTT
TRBV5-1	.	few	TRBJ1-2	CASSTGTLGGYTF	TGCGCCAGCAGCACCGGGACTCTCGGTGGCTACACCTTC
TRBV18	.	once	TRBJ2-7	CASSPQGNEQYF	TGTGCCAGCTCACCCCAGGGCAACGAGCAGTACTTC
TRBV6-5	.	once	TRBJ2-7	CASSSGGAEAYEQYF	TGTGCCAGCTCCTCGGGTGGGGCGGAAGCCTACGAGCAGTACTTC
TRBV9	.	few	TRBJ2-4	CASSPGHDQTIQYF	TGTGCCAGCAGCCCAGGACACGATCAGACCATTCAGTACTTC
TRBV28	.	.	TRBJ1-5	CASSLVEGVGFNQPQHF	TGTGCCAGCAGTTTAGTTGAGGGGGTGGGCTTTAATCAGCCCCAGCATTTT
TRBV9	.	.	TRBJ1-1	CASSVTGRDTEAFF	TGTGCCAGCAGCGTAACAGGGAGGGACACTGAAGCTTTCTTT
TRBV7-2	.	few	TRBJ1-6	CASSLEGSSYNSPLHF	TGTGCCAGCAGCTTAGAAGGGAGCTCCTATAATTCACCCCTCCACTTT
TRBV5-1	.	.	TRBJ2-3	CASSLGLTSTDTQYF	TGCGCCAGCAGCTTGGGGTTGACTAGCACAGATACGCAGTATTTT
TRBV7-9	.	.	TRBJ1-2	CASSLVGAGYGYTF	TGTGCCAGCAGCTTAGTTGGGGCAGGCTATGGCTACACCTTC
TRBV2	.	once	TRBJ2-3	CASIRQRASTDTQYF	TGTGCCAGCATAAGACAGAGAGCTAGCACAGATACGCAGTATTTT
TRBV19	TRBD2	.	TRBJ2-1	CASSTLWGGSYNEQFF	TGTGCCAGTAGTACCCTCTGGGGGGGCTCCTACAATGAGCAGTTCTTC
TRBV4-2	TRBD2	.	TRBJ2-3	CASSQQLAGDTDTQYF	TGTGCCAGCAGCCAACAACTAGCGGGGGACACAGATACGCAGTATTTT
TRBV24-1	TRBD2	.	TRBJ2-7	CATSDRGLAGGWLGEQYF	TGTGCCACCAGTGACCGGGGACTAGCGGGGGGCTGGTTGGGAGAGCAGTACTTC
TRBV5-4	TRBD2	.	TRBJ2-1	CASGTGRGGRHEQFF	TGTGCCAGCGGAACTGGACGGGGGGGCCGACATGAGCAGTTCTTC
TRBV5-8	.	.	TRBJ1-3	CATGRRDTIYF	TGTGCCACGGGCCGGAGGGACACCATATATTTT
TRBV6-5	TRBD1	.	TRBJ2-1	CATRQGTNNEQFF	TGTGCCACACGACAGGGGACGAACAATGAGCAGTTCTTC
TRBV19	TRBD1	few	TRBJ1-1	CATRQGLRVTEAFF	TGTGCCACCCGACAGGGTTTACGGGTCACTGAAGCTTTCTTT
TRBV15	.	.	TRBJ2-1	CATSTDREVHNEQFF	TGTGCCACCAGCACAGACAGGGAGGTCCACAATGAGCAGTTCTTC
TRBV27	TRBD1	few	TRBJ2-7	CASSPGGRYEQYF	TGTGCCAGCAGTCCAGGGGGAAGGTACGAGCAGTACTTC
TRBV30	.	.	TRBJ2-7	CAWSWPGVVGEQYF	TGTGCCTGGAGTTGGCCGGGGGTAGTAGGCGAGCAGTACTTC
TRBV6-1	TRBD1	.	TRBJ1-2	CASREVGRGIDGYTF	TGTGCCAGCAGAGAAGTGGGCAGGGGGATCGATGGCTACACCTTC
TRBV27	TRBD2	.	TRBJ2-3	CASSTRLATDTQYF	TGTGCCAGCAGTACACGACTAGCCACAGATACGCAGTATTTT
TRBV5-1	.	.	TRBJ2-7	CASSSQGTSYEQYF	TGCGCCAGCAGCTCACAGGGAACCTCCTACGAGCAGTACTTC
TRBV25-1	.	.	TRBJ1-4	CASSLNPGSTNEKLFF	TGTGCCAGCAGCCTAAACCCAGGGTCAACTAATGAAAAACTGTTTTTT
TRBV19	TRBD1	.	TRBJ1-2	CASEPGQGIFGYTF	TGTGCCAGTGAACCGGGACAGGGTATATTTGGCTACACCTTC
TRBV14	.	.	TRBJ2-1	CASSPHLLSTFTYNEQFF	TGTGCCAGCAGCCCTCACCTACTCTCTACCTTTACCTACAATGAGCAGTTCTTC
TRBV27	TRBD1	.	TRBJ2-6	CASSLKRDRGTGANVLTF	TGTGCCAGCAGTTTAAAGAGGGACAGGGGGACTGGGGCCAACGTCCTGACTTTC
TRBV29-1	.	.	TRBJ1-1	CSVIDRLNTEAFF	TGCAGCGTTATTGACAGGCTGAACACTGAAGCTTTCTTT
TRBV10-1	.	.	TRBJ1-1	CASQSKSGPTEAFF	TGCGCCAGCCAAAGCAAATCAGGGCCCACTGAAGCTTTCTTT
TRBV2	.	few	TRBJ1-2	CASSAPPGVGGYTF	TGTGCCAGCAGCGCACCCCCGGGGGTCGGCGGCTACACCTTC